The 11 T cell receptor beta chains reported below all come from one sample, sequenced in a study of blood T cell repertoires in COVID-19. Repertoires were generated with immunoSEQ multiplex PCR, while TCRdb's copy carries only in-frame clones and drops some. This sample has some 45,000 clones, with approximately 80% found just once. Sequences were obtained from peripheral blood. The receptors shown here come from a man in his sixties or seventies with acute or convalescent COVID-19.

This rearrangement joins TRBV10-1 to TRBJ2-1; 14 bases fit TRBD2. The trim removed 2 bases at V and 8 bases at J, leaving 2 bases unmatched. The CDR3 runs 15 residues. The V gene's germline CDR1 is WNHNN and CDR2 SYGVQD (reference sequence). This chain's CDR3 is CASSEGGLAGDEQFF. DNA of the CDR3: TGCGCCAGCAGTGAGGGGGGACTAGCGGGAGATGAGCAGTTCTTC.

The DNA of the CDR3 is TGTGCCAGCAGCGTAGGGACAGACAATCAGCCCCAGCATTTT. This gives the protein CASSVGTDNQPQHF. The rearrangement links TRBV9 to TRBJ1-5, with TRBD1 as a possible D gene (6 bases). The CDR3 runs 14 residues. V was shortened by 0 bases and J by 3 bases, with 7 bases between the two germline ends. Germline loops: CDR1 SGDLS, CDR2 YYNGEE.

This clone was picked up one time. The V and J genes are TRBV6-1 and TRBJ1-1; no reliable D call. From germline, CDR1 is MNHNS and CDR2 SASEGT. CDR3 length: 15 residues. Trimming left V 2 bases short and J 4 bases short, with 14 bases between. CDR3 coding DNA: TGTGCCAGCAGTGAACGGGGTCCTTCGGGCACTGAAGCTTTCTTT. Translated: CASSERGPSGTEAFF.

This sequence joins TRBV19 and TRBJ2-2, with 7 bases matching TRBD1. This CDR3 spans 14 amino acids. With V trimmed by 5 bases and J by 9 bases, 9 bases remained unmatched. Germline CDR1 and CDR2: LNHDA and SQIVND (reference sequence). The CDR3 loop is CASSPDRSYRELFF. The DNA for the CDR3 is TGTGCCAGTAGTCCGGACAGGTCGTACAGGGAGCTGTTTTTT.

The chain carries TRBV4-3 and TRBJ1-3; D unresolved. The CDR3 covers 17 residues. The germline gives CDR1 LGHNA, CDR2 YSLEER. V lost 0 bases and J 0 bases, leaving 12 bases between the germline ends. CDR3 sequence: CASSQDLQSDSGNTIYF. The CDR3 DNA is TGCGCCAGCAGCCAAGATTTGCAGTCAGACTCTGGAAACACCATATATTTT.

This chain connects TRBV18 to TRBJ1-3; no reliable D call. V was cut by 3 bases and J by 0 bases, with 9 bases left in between. Germline V lookup: CDR1 KGHSH, CDR2 LQKENI. CDR3 length: 15 amino acids. The CDR3 coding sequence is TGTGCCAGCTCACCGCGCGAGGTCTCTGGAAACACCATATATTTT. Its protein is CASSPREVSGNTIYF.

This clone was observed a handful of times. This chain uses TRBV10-1 with TRBJ2-3; TRBD2 aligns across 12 bases. Germline CDR1 reads WNHNN; CDR2 reads SYGVQD (reference sequence). V lost 5 bases and J lost 6; bases outside the gene matches: 6. CDR3 size: 15 residues. The CDR3 sequence: CASSWTSGALDTQYF. CDR3 nucleotides: TGCGCCAGCAGTTGGACTAGCGGGGCCCTGGATACGCAGTATTTT.

The chain is built from TRBV7-9 and TRBJ1-5, with 10 bases fitting TRBD1. J gave up 2 bases and V 3 bases, and 4 bases lay outside the gene matches. This CDR3 spans 16 amino acids. Looked up from germline, CDR1 is SEHNR and CDR2 is FQNEAQ (reference sequence). The CDR3 DNA sequence: TGTGCCAGCAGCTTCTCCGGGACAGGGGGCAATCAGCCCCAGCATTTT. Amino acids: CASSFSGTGGNQPQHF.

CDR3 in amino acids: CASSPRSSGIGHNEQFF. The CDR3 nucleotides read TGCGCCAGCAGCCCAAGATCTTCGGGGATAGGGCACAATGAGCAGTTCTTC. J is TRBJ2-1 and V is TRBV4-1, with D tentatively TRBD2 (5 bases). CDR3 length: 17 residues. The germline CDR1 and CDR2 sequences are MGHRA and YSYEKL. The V gene lost 4 bases and the J gene lost 5 bases, with 21 bases spanning the gap.

This sequence joins TRBV4-3 and TRBJ1-2, with a tentative D call TRBD1 (5 bases). V shed 4 bases and J shed 0 bases, with 12 bases lying between them. The CDR3 loop spans 15 amino acids. Germline V lookup: CDR1 LGHNA, CDR2 YSLEER. CDR3 sequence (DNA): TGCGCCAGCAGCCGAGTGTTAGGGGCTAACTATGGCTACACCTTC. This translates into CASSRVLGANYGYTF.

V is TRBV14 and J is TRBJ2-7; a possible D gene is TRBD2 (5 bases). Looked up from germline, CDR1 is SGHDN and CDR2 is FVKESK. This CDR3 is 15 amino acids long. V was shortened by 0 bases and J by 5 bases, with 14 bases between the two germline ends. CDR3 sequence reads: CASSQELGNGDEQYF. The CDR3 DNA sequence: TGTGCCAGCAGCCAAGAATTAGGGAACGGGGACGAGCAGTACTTC.